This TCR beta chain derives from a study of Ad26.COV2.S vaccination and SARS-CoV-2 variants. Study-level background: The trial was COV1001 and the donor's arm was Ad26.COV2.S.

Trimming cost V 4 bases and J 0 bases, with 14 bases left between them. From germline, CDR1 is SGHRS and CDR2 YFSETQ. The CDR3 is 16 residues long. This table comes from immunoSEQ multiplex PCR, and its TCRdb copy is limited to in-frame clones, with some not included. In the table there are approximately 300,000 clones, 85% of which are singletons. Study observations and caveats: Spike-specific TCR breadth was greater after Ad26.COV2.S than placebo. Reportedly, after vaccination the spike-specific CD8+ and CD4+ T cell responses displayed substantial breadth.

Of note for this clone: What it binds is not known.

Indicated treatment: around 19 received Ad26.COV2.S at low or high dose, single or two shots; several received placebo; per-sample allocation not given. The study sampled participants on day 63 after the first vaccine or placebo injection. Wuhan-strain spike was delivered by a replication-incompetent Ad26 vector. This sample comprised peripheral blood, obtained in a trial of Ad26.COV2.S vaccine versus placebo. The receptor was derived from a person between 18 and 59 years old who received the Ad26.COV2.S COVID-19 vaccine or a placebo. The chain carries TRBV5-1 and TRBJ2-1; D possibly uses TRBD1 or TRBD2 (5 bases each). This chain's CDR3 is CASSPWDPSSYNEQFF. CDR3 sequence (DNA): TGCGCCAGCAGCCCCTGGGACCCAAGCTCCTACAATGAGCAGTTCTTC.